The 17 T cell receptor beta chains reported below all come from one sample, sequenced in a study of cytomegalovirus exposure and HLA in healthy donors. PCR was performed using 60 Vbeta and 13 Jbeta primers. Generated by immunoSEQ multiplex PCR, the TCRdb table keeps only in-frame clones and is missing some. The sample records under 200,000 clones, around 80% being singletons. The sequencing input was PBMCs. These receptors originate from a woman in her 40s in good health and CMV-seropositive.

The CDR3 sequence is CASSLSVGSSEETQYF. DNA of the CDR3: TGTGCCAGCAGTTTATCGGTGGGGAGTTCTGAAGAGACCCAGTACTTC. The chain employs TRBV27 and TRBJ2-5; maybe TRBD2 (5 bases). From germline, CDR1 is MNHEY and CDR2 SMNVEV (reference sequence). The CDR3 has 16 residues. V lost 0 bases to trimming and J lost 3 bases, with 14 bases between them.

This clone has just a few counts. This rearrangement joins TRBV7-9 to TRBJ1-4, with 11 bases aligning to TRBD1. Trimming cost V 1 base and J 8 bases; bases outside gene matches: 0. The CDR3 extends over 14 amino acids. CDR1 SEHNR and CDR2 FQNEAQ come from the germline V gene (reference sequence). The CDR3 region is CASSLGTGGEKLFF. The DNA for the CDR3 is TGTGCCAGCAGCTTAGGGACAGGGGGCGAAAAACTGTTTTTT.

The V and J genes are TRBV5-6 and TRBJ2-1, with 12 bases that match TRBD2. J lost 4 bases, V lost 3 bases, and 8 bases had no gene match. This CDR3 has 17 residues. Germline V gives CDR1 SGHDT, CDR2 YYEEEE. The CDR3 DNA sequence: TGTGCCAGCAGCTCCGAGGGACTAGCGGGCGATTACAATGAGCAGTTCTTC. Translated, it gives CASSSEGLAGDYNEQFF.

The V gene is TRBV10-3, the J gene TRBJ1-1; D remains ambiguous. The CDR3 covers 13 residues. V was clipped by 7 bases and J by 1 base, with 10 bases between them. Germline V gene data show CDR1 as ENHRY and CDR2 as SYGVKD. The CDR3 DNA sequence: TGTGCCATCACCGAGAATAAGAACACTGAAGCTTTCTTT. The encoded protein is CAITENKNTEAFF.

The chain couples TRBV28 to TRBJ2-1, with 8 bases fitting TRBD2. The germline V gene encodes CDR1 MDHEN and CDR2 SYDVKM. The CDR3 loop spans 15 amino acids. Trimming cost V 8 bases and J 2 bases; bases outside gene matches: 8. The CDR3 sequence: CASVPGLDAYNEQFF. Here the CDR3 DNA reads TGTGCCAGCGTTCCGGGACTAGACGCCTACAATGAGCAGTTCTTC.

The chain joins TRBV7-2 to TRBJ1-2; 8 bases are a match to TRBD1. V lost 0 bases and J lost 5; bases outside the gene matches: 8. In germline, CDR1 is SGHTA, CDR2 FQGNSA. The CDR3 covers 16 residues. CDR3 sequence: CASSLAPATGEYGYTF. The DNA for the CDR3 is TGTGCCAGCAGCTTAGCCCCCGCGACAGGGGAGTATGGCTACACCTTC. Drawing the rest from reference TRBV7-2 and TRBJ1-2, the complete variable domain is GAGVSQSPSNKVTEKGKDVELRCDPISGHTALYWYRQSLGQGLEFLIYFQGNSAPDKSGLPSDRFSAERTGGSVSTLTIQRTQQEDSAVYLCASSLAPATGEYGYTFGSGTRLTVV.

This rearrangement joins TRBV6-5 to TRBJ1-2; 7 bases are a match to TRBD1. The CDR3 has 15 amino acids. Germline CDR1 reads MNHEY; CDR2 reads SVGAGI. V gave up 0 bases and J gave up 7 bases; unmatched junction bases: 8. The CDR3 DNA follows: TGTGCCAGCAGTTACTCGTTTGAGGGGGCGTCTGGCTACACCTTC. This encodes CASSYSFEGASGYTF.

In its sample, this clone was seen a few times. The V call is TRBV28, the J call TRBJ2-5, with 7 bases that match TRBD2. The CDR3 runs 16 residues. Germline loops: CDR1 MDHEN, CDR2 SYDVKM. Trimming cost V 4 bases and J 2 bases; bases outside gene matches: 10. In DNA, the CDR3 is TGTGCCAGCAGTTCGCCCGGGACTACCTCACAAGAGACCCAGTACTTC. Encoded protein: CASSSPGTTSQETQYF.

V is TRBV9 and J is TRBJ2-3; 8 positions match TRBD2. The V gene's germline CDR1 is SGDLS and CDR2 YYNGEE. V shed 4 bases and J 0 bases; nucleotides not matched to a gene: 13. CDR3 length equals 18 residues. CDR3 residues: CASSPLGLAALSTDTQYF. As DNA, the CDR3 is TGTGCCAGCAGCCCACTTGGACTAGCAGCTCTTAGCACAGATACGCAGTATTTT.

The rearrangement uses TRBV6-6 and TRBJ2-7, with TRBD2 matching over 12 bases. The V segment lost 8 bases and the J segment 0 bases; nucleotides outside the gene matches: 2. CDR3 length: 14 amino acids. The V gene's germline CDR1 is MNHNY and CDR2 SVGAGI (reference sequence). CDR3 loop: CASRLAGDSYEQYF. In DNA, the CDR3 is TGTGCCAGCCGACTAGCGGGAGACTCCTACGAGCAGTACTTC.

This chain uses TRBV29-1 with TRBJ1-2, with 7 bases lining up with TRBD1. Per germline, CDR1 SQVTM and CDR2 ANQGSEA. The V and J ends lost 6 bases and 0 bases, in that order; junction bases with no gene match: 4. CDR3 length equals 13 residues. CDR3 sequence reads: CSVRQGTNYGYTF. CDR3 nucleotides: TGCAGCGTCAGACAGGGAACTAACTATGGCTACACCTTC. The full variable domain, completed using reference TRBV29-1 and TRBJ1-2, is SAVISQKPSRDICQRGTSLTIQCQVDSQVTMMFWYRQQPGQSLTLIATANQGSEATYESGFVIDKFPISRPNLTFSTLTVSNMSPEDSSIYLCSVRQGTNYGYTFGSGTRLTVV.

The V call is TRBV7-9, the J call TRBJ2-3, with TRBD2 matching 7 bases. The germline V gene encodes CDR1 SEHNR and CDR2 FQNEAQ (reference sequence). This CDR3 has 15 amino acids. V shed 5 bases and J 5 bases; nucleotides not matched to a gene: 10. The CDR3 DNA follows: TGTGCCAGCAGCCGCGCGCGGGCGGGGGAAGATACGCAGTATTTT. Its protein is CASSRARAGEDTQYF.

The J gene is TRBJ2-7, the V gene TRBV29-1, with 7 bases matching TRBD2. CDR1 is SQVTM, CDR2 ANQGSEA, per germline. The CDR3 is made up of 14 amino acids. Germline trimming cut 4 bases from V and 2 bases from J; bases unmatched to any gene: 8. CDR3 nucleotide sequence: TGCAGCGTTGGGGAGCGGGGAGAAGCCTACGAGCAGTACTTC. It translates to CSVGERGEAYEQYF.

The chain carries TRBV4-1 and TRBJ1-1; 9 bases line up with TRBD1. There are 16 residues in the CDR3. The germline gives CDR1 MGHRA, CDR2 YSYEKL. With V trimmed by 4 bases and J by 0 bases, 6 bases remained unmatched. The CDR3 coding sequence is TGCGCCAGCAGCCCGTCGGGGACAGGGATGAACACTGAAGCTTTCTTT. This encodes CASSPSGTGMNTEAFF.

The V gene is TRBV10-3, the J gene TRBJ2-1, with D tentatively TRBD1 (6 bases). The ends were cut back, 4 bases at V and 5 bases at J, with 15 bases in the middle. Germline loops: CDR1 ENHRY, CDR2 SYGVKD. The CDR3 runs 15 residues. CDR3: CAISAGTRSNNEQFF. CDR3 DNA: TGTGCCATCAGTGCCGGGACAAGAAGCAACAATGAGCAGTTCTTC.

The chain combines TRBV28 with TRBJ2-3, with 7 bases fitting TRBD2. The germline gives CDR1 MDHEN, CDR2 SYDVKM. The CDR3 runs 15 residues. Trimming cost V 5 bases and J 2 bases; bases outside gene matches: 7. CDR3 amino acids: CASSGAGAYTDTQYF. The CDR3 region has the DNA TGTGCCAGCAGTGGTGCGGGAGCCTACACAGATACGCAGTATTTT.

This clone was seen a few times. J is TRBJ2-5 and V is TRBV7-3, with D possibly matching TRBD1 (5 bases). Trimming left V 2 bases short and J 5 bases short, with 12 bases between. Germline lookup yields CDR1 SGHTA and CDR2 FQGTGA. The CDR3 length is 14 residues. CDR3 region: CASSLGAYPETQYF. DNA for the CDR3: TGTGCCAGCAGCTTAGGGGCTTACCCGGAGACCCAGTACTTC.